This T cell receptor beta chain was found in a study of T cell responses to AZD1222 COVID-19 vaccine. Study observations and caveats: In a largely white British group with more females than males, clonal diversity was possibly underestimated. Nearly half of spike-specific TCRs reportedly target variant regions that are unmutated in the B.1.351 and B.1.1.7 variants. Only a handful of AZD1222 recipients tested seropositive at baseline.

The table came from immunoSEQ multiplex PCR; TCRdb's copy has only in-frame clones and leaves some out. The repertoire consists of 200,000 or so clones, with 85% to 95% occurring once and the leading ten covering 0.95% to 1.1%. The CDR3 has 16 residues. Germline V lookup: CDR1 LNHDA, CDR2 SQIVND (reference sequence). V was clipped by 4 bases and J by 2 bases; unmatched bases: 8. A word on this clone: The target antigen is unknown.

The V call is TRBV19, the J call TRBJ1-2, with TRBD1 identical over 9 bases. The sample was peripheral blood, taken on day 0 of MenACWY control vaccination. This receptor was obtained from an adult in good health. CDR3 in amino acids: CASSTIRDRVNYGYTF. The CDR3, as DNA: TGTGCCAGTAGTACCATTCGGGACAGGGTGAACTATGGCTACACCTTC.